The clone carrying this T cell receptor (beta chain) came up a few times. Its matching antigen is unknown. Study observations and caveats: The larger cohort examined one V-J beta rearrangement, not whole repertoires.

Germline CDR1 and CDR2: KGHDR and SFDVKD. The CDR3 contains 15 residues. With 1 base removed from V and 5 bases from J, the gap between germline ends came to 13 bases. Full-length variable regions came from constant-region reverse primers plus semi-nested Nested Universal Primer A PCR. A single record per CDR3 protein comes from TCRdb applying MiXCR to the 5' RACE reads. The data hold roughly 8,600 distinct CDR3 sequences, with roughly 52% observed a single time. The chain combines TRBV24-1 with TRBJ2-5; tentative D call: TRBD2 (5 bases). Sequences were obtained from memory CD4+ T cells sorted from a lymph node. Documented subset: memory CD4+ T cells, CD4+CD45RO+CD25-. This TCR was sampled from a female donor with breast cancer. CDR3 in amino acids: CATSDFRGNVETQYF. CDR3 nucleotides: TGTGCCACCAGTGATTTTCGAGGGAACGTGGAGACCCAGTACTTC.